The T cell receptor (beta chain) described here comes from a study of T cell repertoires in aging, cancer and after chemotherapy. About the study: Millions of TCR reads were in the whole dataset.

A mixed TRB-A/B primer pool amplified rearranged TRB by multiplex touch-down PCR. TCRdb re-derived calls from the multiplex PCR reads in MiXCR, one entry per CDR3 protein. Of some 9,300 distinct CDR3 sequences listed, less than 25% are singletons. This CDR3 is 15 amino acids long. The J segment lost 5 bases and the V segment lost 4 bases, leaving 12 bases of the junction unmatched. The germline CDR1 and CDR2 sequences are DFQATT and SNEGSKA (reference sequence). The template was genomic DNA from peripheral blood, not RNA. This clonotype originated in a human donor with a blood cancer. The donor label of this sample is uncertain. Sequenced input: blood. The chain links TRBV20-1 to TRBJ2-5; 8 bases fit TRBD2. The CDR3 loop reads CSAITGLGPLETQYF. The CDR3 region has the DNA TGCAGTGCTATCACGGGACTAGGGCCATTGGAGACCCAGTACTTC.